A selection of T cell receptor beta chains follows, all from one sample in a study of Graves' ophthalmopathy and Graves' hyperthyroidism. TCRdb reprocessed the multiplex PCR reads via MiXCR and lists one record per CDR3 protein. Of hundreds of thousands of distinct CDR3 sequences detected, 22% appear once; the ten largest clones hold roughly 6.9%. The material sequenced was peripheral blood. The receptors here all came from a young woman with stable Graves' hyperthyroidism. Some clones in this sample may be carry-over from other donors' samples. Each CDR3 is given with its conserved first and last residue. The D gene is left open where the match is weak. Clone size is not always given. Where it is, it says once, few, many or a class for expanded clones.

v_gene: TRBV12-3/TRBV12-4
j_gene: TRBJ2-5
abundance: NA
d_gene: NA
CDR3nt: TGTGCCAGCACCGAGTTAGACCAAGAGACCCAGTACTTC
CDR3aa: CASTELDQETQYF

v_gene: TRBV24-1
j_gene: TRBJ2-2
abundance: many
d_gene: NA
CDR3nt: TGTGCCACCAGTGATCCCGTCGGGCGTGACACCGGGGAGCTGTTTTTT
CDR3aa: CATSDPVGRDTGELFF

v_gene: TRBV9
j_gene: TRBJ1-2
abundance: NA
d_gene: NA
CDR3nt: TGTGCCAGCAGCGGGCAGGGTGTCGATGGCTACACCTTC
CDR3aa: CASSGQGVDGYTF

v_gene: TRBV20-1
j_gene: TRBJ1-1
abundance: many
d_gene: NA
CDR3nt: TGCAGTGCTAGTGTTGCCAACACTGAAGCTTTCTTT
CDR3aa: CSASVANTEAFF

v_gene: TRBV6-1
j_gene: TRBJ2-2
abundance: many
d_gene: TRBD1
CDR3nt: TGTGCCAGCAGTACCCGGGACAGGGGCACCGGGGAGCTGTTTTTT
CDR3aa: CASSTRDRGTGELFF

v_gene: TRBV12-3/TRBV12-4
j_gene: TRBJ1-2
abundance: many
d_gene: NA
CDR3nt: TGTGCCAGCAGTTTATGGGAGGCAGAGGGCTACACCTTC
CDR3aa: CASSLWEAEGYTF

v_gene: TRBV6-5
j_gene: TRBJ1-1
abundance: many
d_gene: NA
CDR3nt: TGTGCCAGCAGTTACCTTCCCGGGACAAAACCGAACACTGAAGCTTTCTTT
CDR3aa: CASSYLPGTKPNTEAFF

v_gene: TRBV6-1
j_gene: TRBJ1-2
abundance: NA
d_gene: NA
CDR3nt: TGTGCCAGCAGGGACGATGGGACTGGCTATGGCTACACCTTC
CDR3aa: CASRDDGTGYGYTF

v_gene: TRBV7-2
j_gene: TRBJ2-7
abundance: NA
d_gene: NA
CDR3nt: TGTGCCAGCAGCCTGGGGGGGCTTACCTACGAGCAGTACTTC
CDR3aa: CASSLGGLTYEQYF

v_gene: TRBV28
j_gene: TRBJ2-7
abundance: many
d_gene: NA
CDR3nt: TGTGCCAGCAGCCCTGGGACCGTTAGCTCCTACGAGCAGTACTTC
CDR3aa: CASSPGTVSSYEQYF

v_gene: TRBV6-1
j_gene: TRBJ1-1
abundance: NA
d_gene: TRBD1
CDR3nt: TGTGCCAGCACCATAGGACAGGCAACCACTGAAGCGTTCTTT
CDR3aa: CASTIGQATTEAFF

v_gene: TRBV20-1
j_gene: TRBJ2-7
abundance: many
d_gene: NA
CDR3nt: TGCAGTGCTAACCCCGAGAGCTTATCCTACGAGCAGTACTTC
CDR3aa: CSANPESLSYEQYF

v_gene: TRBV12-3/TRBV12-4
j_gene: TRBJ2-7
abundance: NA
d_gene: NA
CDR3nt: TGTGCCAGCAGTTTAGGCAGGCCCAACGAGCAGTACTTC
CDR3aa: CASSLGRPNEQYF

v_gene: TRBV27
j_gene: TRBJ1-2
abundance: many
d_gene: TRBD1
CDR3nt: TGTGCCAGCAGTTTAAGGGACAGGGGAAACTATGGCTACACCTTC
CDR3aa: CASSLRDRGNYGYTF

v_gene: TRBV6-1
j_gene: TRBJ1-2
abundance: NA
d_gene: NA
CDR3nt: TGTGCCAGCAGTGATACCCCCGGATTCATCGACAGGCATAACTATGGCTACACCTTC
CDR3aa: CASSDTPGFIDRHNYGYTF

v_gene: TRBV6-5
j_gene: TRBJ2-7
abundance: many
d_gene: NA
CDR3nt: TGTGCCATCGGGGCAGGTGGGGCCTACGAGCAGTACTTC
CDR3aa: CAIGAGGAYEQYF

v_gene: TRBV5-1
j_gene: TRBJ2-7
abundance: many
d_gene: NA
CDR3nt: TGCGCCAGCAGCAAAATCCCCTACGAGCAGTACTTC
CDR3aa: CASSKIPYEQYF

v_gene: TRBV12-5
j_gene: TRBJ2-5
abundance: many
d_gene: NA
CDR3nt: TGTGCTAGTGGTTTGGACCGCGTGGAGACCCAGTACTTC
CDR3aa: CASGLDRVETQYF

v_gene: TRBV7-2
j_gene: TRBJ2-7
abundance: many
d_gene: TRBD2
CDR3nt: TGTGCCAGCAGCCTAGCGGGGGGAGCCTACGAGCAGTACTTC
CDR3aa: CASSLAGGAYEQYF

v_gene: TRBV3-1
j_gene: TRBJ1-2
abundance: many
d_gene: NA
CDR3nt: TGTGCCAGCAGCCCTGGGGCCGCTGGCTACACCTTC
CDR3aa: CASSPGAAGYTF

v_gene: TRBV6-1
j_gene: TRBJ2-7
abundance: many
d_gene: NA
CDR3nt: TGTGCCAGCAGACCGACAGGGAGGAGCTACGAGCAGTACTTC
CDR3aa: CASRPTGRSYEQYF

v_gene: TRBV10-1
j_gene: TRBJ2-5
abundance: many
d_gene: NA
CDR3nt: TGCGCCAGCAGTAGGACACCTAAAGAGACCCAGTACTTC
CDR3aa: CASSRTPKETQYF

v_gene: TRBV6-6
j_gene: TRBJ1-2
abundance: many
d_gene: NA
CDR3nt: TGTGCCAGCTTTAGAGACGGCTACTATGGCTACACCTTC
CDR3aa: CASFRDGYYGYTF

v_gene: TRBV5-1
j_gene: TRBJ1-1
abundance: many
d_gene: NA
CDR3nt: TGCGCCAGCAGCTTGGCCTGGGGGGAGAACACTGAAGCTTTCTTT
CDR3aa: CASSLAWGENTEAFF

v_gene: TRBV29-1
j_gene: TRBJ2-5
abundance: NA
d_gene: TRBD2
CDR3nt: TGCAGCGTTGGTGTCCGACTAGCGGGAGGGAGGGAGACCCAGTACTTC
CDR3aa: CSVGVRLAGGRETQYF